This T cell receptor beta chain was identified during a study of CD8 T cells in ankylosing spondylitis. TCRdb redid the calling of the 5' RACE reads with MiXCR, one entry per CDR3 protein. The repertoire consists of roughly 230,000 distinct CDR3 sequences, with roughly a tenth occurring once and the leading ten covering 2.6%. The sample consisted of blood, either unsorted or a sorted T cell fraction (not recorded which). The sequence derives from a male donor with ankylosing spondylitis or in good health (not recorded which).

DNA for the CDR3: TGTGCCAGCAGTTTACCCGGGACAGGGCGGGAGCAGTACTTC. Protein sequence: CASSLPGTGREQYF. The chain recombines TRBV12-3 or TRBV12-4 with TRBJ2-7; 9 nucleotides agree with TRBD1. CDR3 length: 14 amino acids. V lost 2 bases to trimming and J lost 7 bases; unmatched junction nucleotides: 6.